The 15 T cell receptor beta chains in this list originate from one sample, sequenced in a study of STAT5B mutations in CD4+ large granular lymphocyte leukemia. This table comes from immunoSEQ multiplex PCR, and its TCRdb copy is limited to in-frame clones, with some not included. The data contain thousands of clones, around four fifths of them singletons. The sequencing input was PBMCs. The receptor source for this set is an older man with CD4+ T-cell large granular lymphocyte leukemia.

The chain employs TRBV14 and TRBJ2-1; D gene uncertain. Per the germline V gene, CDR1 is SGHDN and CDR2 is FVKESK. The CDR3 is made up of 13 amino acids. The V end lost 1 base, the J end lost 3 bases, and 4 bases lay between the germline ends. CDR3 residues: CASSQALYNEQFF. CDR3 DNA: TGTGCCAGCAGCCAAGCCCTCTACAATGAGCAGTTCTTC.

This rearrangement joins TRBV11-2 to TRBJ2-7; D is undetermined. The germline V gene encodes CDR1 SGHAT and CDR2 FQNNGV. V was shortened by 2 bases and J by 5 bases, with 1 base between the two germline ends. The CDR3 is made up of 10 amino acids. The CDR3 sequence: CASSLNEQYF. Here the CDR3 DNA reads TGTGCCAGCAGCTTAAACGAGCAGTACTTC.

V gene TRBV6-5 combines with J gene TRBJ2-7; D gene ambiguous. In germline, CDR1 is MNHEY, CDR2 SVGAGI. This CDR3 is 13 amino acids long. Trimming removed 6 bases from V and 3 bases from J, with 12 bases in between. The CDR3 DNA is TGTGCCAGCAGCCCCCCTGGGCACTACGAGCAGTACTTC. Protein sequence: CASSPPGHYEQYF.

The chain joins TRBV6-1 to TRBJ1-5, with 7 bases aligning to TRBD1. The V gene's germline CDR1 is MNHNS and CDR2 SASEGT. The CDR3 length is 15 residues. V dropped 6 bases and J dropped 3; count of bases not matched to a gene: 8. This chain's CDR3 is CASSPGTAINQPQHF. CDR3 in DNA: TGTGCCAGCAGCCCCGGGACAGCAATCAATCAGCCCCAGCATTTT.

This chain uses TRBV25-1 with TRBJ1-1, with a possible D match to TRBD1 (6 bases). The germline CDR1 and CDR2 sequences are MGHDK and SYGVNS. The CDR3 has 16 amino acids. V was pared by 1 base and J by 1 base, with 13 bases between. For the CDR3, the DNA is TGTGCCAGCAGTGAATCCCCACAGGGAAGGAACACTGAAGCTTTCTTT. Amino acids: CASSESPQGRNTEAFF.

The genes are TRBV15 and TRBJ2-7; unclear D gene. Looked up from germline, CDR1 is LNHNV and CDR2 is YYDKDF (reference sequence). The CDR3 loop spans 14 amino acids. Trimming took off 1 base at V and 7 bases at J, with 14 bases between the two ends. The CDR3 sequence is CATSRGAAHWEQYF. The CDR3 DNA reads TGTGCCACCAGCAGAGGGGCGGCTCACTGGGAGCAGTACTTC.

V gene TRBV9 combines with J gene TRBJ2-2; TRBD2 matches at 7 bases. The germline V gene encodes CDR1 SGDLS and CDR2 YYNGEE. This CDR3 spans 13 amino acids. The V segment lost 3 bases and the J segment 5 bases; nucleotides outside the gene matches: 1. The CDR3 spells CASSALATGELFF. CDR3 DNA: TGTGCCAGCAGCGCACTAGCGACCGGGGAGCTGTTTTTT.

The genes are TRBV27 and TRBJ2-3; 7 bases match TRBD2. Germline lookup yields CDR1 MNHEY and CDR2 SMNVEV (reference sequence). The trim removed 7 bases at V and 4 bases at J, leaving 8 bases unmatched. The CDR3 loop spans 14 amino acids. The CDR3 DNA reads as TGTGCCAGCACCTGGGGTAGCGGGTCAGATACGCAGTATTTT. As protein: CASTWGSGSDTQYF.

This clone is termed large. This chain uses TRBV29-1 with TRBJ1-1; D is unresolved. This CDR3 contains 11 residues. With 5 bases removed from V and 0 bases from J, the gap between germline ends came to 4 bases. Germline lookup yields CDR1 SQVTM and CDR2 ANQGSEA. The DNA of the CDR3 is TGCAGCGTTAGAATGAACACTGAAGCTTTCTTT. Translation gives CSVRMNTEAFF.

The chain combines TRBV13 with TRBJ2-7; D remains unclear. Trimming cost V 1 base and J 4 bases, with 8 bases left between them. CDR1 and CDR2 from the germline V gene are PRHDT and FYEKMQ (reference sequence). The CDR3 runs to 13 residues. The CDR3 here is CASSLVMGYEQYF. The DNA of the CDR3 is TGTGCCAGCAGCTTAGTTATGGGATACGAGCAGTACTTC. Combining the CDR3 with reference TRBV13 and TRBJ2-7 gives the whole variable domain AAGVIQSPRHLIKEKRETATLKCYPIPRHDTVYWYQQGPGQDPQFLISFYEKMQSDKGSIPDRFSAQQFSDYHSELNMSSLELGDSALYFCASSLVMGYEQYFGPGTRLTVT.

V gene TRBV28 combines with J gene TRBJ2-3; TRBD2 matches 7 bases. V lost 8 bases and J lost 11; bases outside the gene matches: 10. Per the germline V gene, CDR1 is MDHEN and CDR2 is SYDVKM. This CDR3 comprises 12 residues. CDR3 DNA: TGTGCCAGCGCCAACCTTGGGGGGGGGCAGTATTTT. This codes for CASANLGGGQYF.

V is TRBV4-3 and J is TRBJ2-7, with D possibly matching TRBD1 (6 bases). The CDR3 runs 14 residues. Deletions cut 1 base from V and 2 bases from J, with 9 bases between. Germline CDR1 is LGHNA and CDR2 is YSLEER. The CDR3 is CASSQARGPYEQYF. In DNA, the CDR3 is TGCGCCAGCAGCCAAGCCAGGGGCCCCTACGAGCAGTACTTC.

J is TRBJ1-5 and V is TRBV28, with unresolved D. This CDR3 is built from 16 residues. Germline V gene data show CDR1 as MDHEN and CDR2 as SYDVKM. V was clipped by 3 bases and J by 1 base, with 13 bases between them. This CDR3 is CASSLGGSGSNQPQHF. CDR3 nucleotides: TGTGCCAGCAGTTTGGGAGGGTCGGGGAGCAATCAGCCCCAGCATTTT.

This clone showed up just once. The chain couples TRBV2 to TRBJ2-1; 9 nucleotides align to TRBD1. Germline CDR1 is SNHLY and CDR2 is FYNNEI. The V gene end was trimmed by 8 bases and the J gene end by 3 bases; junction bases not matched to a gene: 5. CDR3 length equals 14 residues. Here the CDR3 DNA reads TGTGCCAGCCAACAGGGGGCCGGCTACAATGAGCAGTTCTTC. It translates to CASQQGAGYNEQFF. Full variable domain (rest looked up from reference TRBV2 and TRBJ2-1): EPEVTQTPSHQVTQMGQEVILRCVPISNHLYFYWYRQILGQKVEFLVSFYNNEISEKSEIFDDQFSVERPDGSNFTLKIRSTKLEDSAMYFCASQQGAGYNEQFFGPGTRLTVL.

The chain carries TRBV27 and TRBJ1-1; 7 bases fit TRBD1. V shed 2 bases and J 1 base; nucleotides not matched to a gene: 4. Germline V CDR1 and CDR2: MNHEY, SMNVEV (reference sequence). The CDR3 sequence is 15 residues long. The CDR3: CASSLVSGGNTEAFF. CDR3 DNA: TGTGCCAGCAGTTTAGTTTCAGGGGGGAACACTGAAGCTTTCTTT.